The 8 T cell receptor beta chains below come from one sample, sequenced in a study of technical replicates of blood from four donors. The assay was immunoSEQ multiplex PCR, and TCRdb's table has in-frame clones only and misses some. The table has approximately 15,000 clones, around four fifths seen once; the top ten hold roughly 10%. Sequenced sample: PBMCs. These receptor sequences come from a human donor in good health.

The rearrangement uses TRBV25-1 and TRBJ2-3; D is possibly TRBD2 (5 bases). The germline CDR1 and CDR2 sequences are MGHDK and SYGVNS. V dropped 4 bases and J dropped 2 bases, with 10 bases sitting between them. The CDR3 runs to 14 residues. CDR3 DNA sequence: TGTGCCAGCAGTGCACGGGGAAACACAGATACGCAGTATTTT. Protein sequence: CASSARGNTDTQYF. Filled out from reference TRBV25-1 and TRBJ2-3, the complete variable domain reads EADIYQTPRYLVIGTGKKITLECSQTMGHDKMYWYQQDPGMELHLIHYSYGVNSTEKGDLSSESTVSRIRTEHFPLTLESARPSHTSQYLCASSARGNTDTQYFGPGTRLTVL.

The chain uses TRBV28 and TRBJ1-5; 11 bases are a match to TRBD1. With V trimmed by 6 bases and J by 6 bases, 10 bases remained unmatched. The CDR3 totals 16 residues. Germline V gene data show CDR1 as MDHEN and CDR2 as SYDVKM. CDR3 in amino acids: CASRIAGQGALQPQHF. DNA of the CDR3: TGTGCCAGCAGGATCGCCGGACAGGGGGCTCTTCAGCCCCAGCATTTT.

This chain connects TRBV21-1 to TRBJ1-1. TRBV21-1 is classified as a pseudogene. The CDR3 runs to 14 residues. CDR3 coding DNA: TGTGCCAGCCCGAAGAGGGCGGGAGGGACTGAAGCTTTCTTT. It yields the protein CASPKRAGGTEAFF.

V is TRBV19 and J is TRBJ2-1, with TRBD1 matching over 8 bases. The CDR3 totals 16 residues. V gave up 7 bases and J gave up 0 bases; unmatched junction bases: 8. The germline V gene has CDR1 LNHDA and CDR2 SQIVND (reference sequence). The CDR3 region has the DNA TGTGCCAGTACTAAGAGACAGGGGTTCTCCTACAATGAGCAGTTCTTC. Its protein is CASTKRQGFSYNEQFF. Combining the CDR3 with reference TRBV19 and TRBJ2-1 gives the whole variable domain DGGITQSPKYLFRKEGQNVTLSCEQNLNHDAMYWYRQDPGQGLRLIYYSQIVNDFQKGDIAEGYSVSREKKESFPLTVTSAQKNPTAFYLCASTKRQGFSYNEQFFGPGTRLTVL.

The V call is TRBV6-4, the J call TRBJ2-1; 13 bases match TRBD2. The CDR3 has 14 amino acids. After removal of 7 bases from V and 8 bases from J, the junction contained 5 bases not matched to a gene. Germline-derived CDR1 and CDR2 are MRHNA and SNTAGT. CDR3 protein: CASKRTSGSDEQFF. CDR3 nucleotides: TGTGCCAGCAAGAGGACTAGCGGGAGCGATGAGCAGTTCTTC.

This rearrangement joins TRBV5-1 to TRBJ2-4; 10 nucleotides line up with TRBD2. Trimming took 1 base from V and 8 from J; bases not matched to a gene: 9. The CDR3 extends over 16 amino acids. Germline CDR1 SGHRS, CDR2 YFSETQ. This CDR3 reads CASSLNAGTSVDIQYF. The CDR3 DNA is TGCGCCAGCAGCTTGAACGCCGGGACTAGCGTTGACATTCAGTACTTC.

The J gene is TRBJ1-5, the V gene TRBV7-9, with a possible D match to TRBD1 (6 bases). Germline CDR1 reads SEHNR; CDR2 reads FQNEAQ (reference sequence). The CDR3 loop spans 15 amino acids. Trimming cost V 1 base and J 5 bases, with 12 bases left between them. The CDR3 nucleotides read TGTGCCAGCAGCTTAGGTAGGGGGAGGGATCAGCCCCAGCATTTT. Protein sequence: CASSLGRGRDQPQHF.

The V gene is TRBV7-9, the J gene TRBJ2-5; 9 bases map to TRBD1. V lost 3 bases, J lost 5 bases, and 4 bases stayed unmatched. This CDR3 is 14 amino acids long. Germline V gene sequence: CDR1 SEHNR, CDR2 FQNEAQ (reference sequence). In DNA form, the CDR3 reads TGTGCCAGCAGCTTGGGGACAGGGAGGGAGACCCAGTACTTC. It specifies CASSLGTGRETQYF.